The 6 T cell receptor beta chains in this list originate from one sample, sequenced in a study of T cell responses to AZD1222 COVID-19 vaccine. Generated by immunoSEQ multiplex PCR, the TCRdb table keeps only in-frame clones and is missing some. The sample carries some 140,000 clones, 91% recorded once. The sample in question was peripheral blood, obtained on day 0 of AZD1222 vaccination. These receptors all stem from an adult in good health.

The genes are TRBV5-1 and TRBJ2-7, with 10 bases identical to TRBD1. Germline CDR1 and CDR2: SGHRS and YFSETQ. V was pared by 6 bases and J by 5 bases, with 5 bases of the junction left unmatched. The CDR3 is 13 amino acids. The CDR3 DNA is TGCGCCAGCACCCGACAGGGGGCTGACGAGCAGTACTTC. Translation: CASTRQGADEQYF.

V and J are TRBV9 and TRBJ2-6, with 9 positions matching TRBD2. This CDR3 is built from 13 residues. The J segment lost 11 bases and the V segment lost 4 bases, leaving 4 bases of the junction unmatched. The germline CDR1 and CDR2 sequences are SGDLS and YYNGEE. This CDR3 is CASSPSGGYVLTF. DNA of the CDR3: TGTGCCAGCAGCCCCAGCGGGGGGTACGTCCTGACTTTC.

The chain carries TRBV7-9 and TRBJ2-2; 13 nucleotides match TRBD2. The trim removed 5 bases at V and 3 bases at J, leaving 6 bases unmatched. The germline gives CDR1 SEHNR, CDR2 FQNEAQ (reference sequence). This CDR3 region has 17 residues. This CDR3 is CASSRGLAGVYTGELFF. CDR3 coding DNA: TGTGCCAGCAGCCGAGGACTAGCGGGGGTCTACACCGGGGAGCTGTTTTTT. Looking up the rest from reference TRBV7-9 and TRBJ2-2 gives the full variable domain: DTGVSQNPRHKITKRGQNVTFRCDPISEHNRLYWYRQTLGQGPEFLTYFQNEAQLEKSRLLSDRFSAERPKGSFSTLEIQRTEQGDSAMYLCASSRGLAGVYTGELFFGEGSRLTVL.

The chain couples TRBV18 to TRBJ2-7; D not resolved. The V end was cut by 4 bases, the J end by 1 base, with 5 bases between. The V gene's germline CDR1 is KGHSH and CDR2 LQKENI. The CDR3 extends over 12 amino acids. CDR3 sequence (DNA): TGTGCCAGCTCACGGGATTCCTACGAGCAGTACTTC. This translates into CASSRDSYEQYF.

This clone was seen just once. The V and J genes are TRBV28 and TRBJ1-5; 7 bases fit TRBD1. V lost 2 bases and J lost 2; bases outside the gene matches: 3. CDR3 length: 15 residues. Germline V gene lookup returns CDR1 MDHEN and CDR2 SYDVKM. Here the CDR3 reads CASSLPTGGNQPQHF. The CDR3 region has the DNA TGTGCCAGCAGTTTACCTACAGGGGGCAATCAGCCCCAGCATTTT.

The J gene is TRBJ1-6, the V gene TRBV6-5; D remains unclear. The CDR3 is 15 amino acids. V was clipped by 2 bases and J by 10 bases, with 15 bases between them. The germline CDR1 and CDR2 sequences are MNHEY and SVGAGI. The CDR3 spells CASSYRGRSESPLHF. The CDR3 DNA reads TGTGCCAGCAGTTACCGAGGACGGTCGGAGTCACCCCTCCACTTT.